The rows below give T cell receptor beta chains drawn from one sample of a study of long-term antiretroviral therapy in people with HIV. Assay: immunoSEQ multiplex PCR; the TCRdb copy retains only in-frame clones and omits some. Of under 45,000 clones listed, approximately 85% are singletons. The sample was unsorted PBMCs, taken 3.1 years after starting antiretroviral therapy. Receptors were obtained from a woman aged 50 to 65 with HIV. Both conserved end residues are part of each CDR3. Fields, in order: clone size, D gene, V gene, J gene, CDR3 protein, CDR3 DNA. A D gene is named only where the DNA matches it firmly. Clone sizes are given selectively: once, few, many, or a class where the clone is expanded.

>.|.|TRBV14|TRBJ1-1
CASSRYGGLNTEAFF
TGTGCCAGCAGCCGGTACGGCGGATTGAACACTGAAGCTTTCTTT
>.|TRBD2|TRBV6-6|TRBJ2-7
CASRGGDHSYEQYF
TGTGCCAGCAGGGGGGGGGACCACTCCTACGAGCAGTACTTC
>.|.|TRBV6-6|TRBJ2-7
CASTGTTPVGEQYF
TGTGCCAGCACTGGAACCACACCCGTGGGCGAGCAGTACTTC
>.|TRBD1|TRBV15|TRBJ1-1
CATSREGTGEVNTEAFF
TGTGCCACCAGCAGAGAAGGGACAGGGGAAGTGAACACTGAAGCTTTCTTT
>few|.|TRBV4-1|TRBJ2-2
CASSQVNRRTGELFF
TGCGCCAGCAGCCAAGTAAATCGTCGGACCGGGGAGCTGTTTTTT
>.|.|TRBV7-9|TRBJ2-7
CASSPGTEQYF
TGTGCCAGCAGCCCAGGGACAGAGCAGTACTTC
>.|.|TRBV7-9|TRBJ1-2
CASSLVGVDGGYTF
TGTGCCAGCAGCTTAGTTGGGGTTGACGGTGGCTACACCTTC
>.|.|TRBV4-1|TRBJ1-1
CASSRRGGDTEAFF
TGCGCCAGCAGCCGGAGGGGGGGGGACACTGAAGCTTTCTTT
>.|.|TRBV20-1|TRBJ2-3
CSAKADTQYF
TGCAGTGCTAAAGCAGATACGCAGTATTTT
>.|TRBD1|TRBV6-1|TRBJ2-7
CASSEKRTGDRPYEQYF
TGTGCCAGCAGTGAAAAAAGGACAGGAGATCGCCCCTACGAGCAGTACTTC
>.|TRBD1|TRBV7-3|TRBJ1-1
CASSLTGTGGQAFF
TGTGCCAGCAGCTTAACCGGGACAGGCGGACAAGCTTTCTTT
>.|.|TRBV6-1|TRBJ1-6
CASSEGRGGAYSPLHF
TGTGCCAGCAGTGAAGGGAGGGGGGGAGCTTATTCACCCCTCCACTTT
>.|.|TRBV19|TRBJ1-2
CASSHRAGRDNYGYTF
TGTGCCAGTAGCCACAGGGCCGGCCGCGATAACTATGGCTACACCTTC
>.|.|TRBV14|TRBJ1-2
CASSWRQPINYGYTF
TGTGCCAGCAGCTGGCGTCAGCCAATTAACTATGGCTACACCTTC
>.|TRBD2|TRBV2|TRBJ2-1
CASRGSGAPGDEQFF
TGTGCCAGCAGGGGGAGCGGGGCTCCCGGCGATGAGCAGTTCTTC
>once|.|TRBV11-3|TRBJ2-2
CASSPVGLKTGELFF
TGTGCCAGCAGCCCCGTAGGGTTGAAAACCGGGGAGCTGTTTTTT
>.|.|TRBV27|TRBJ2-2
CASSTPHGTGELFF
TGTGCCAGCAGTACACCCCATGGCACCGGGGAGCTGTTTTTT
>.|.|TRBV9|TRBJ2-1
CASSVTTDEQFF
TGTGCCAGCAGCGTAACAACAGATGAGCAGTTCTTC
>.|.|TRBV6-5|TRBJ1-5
CASANGRGGNQPQHF
TGTGCCAGCGCCAATGGACGGGGGGGGAATCAGCCCCAGCATTTT
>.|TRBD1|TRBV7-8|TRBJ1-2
CASSPPTGGGYTF
TGTGCCAGCAGCCCGCCTACAGGGGGTGGCTACACCTTC
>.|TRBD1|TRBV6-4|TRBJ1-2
CASRTGGTGGYTF
TGTGCCAGCAGGACAGGGGGCACGGGTGGCTACACCTTC
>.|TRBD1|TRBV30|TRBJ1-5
CAWSVQGYQPQHF
TGTGCCTGGAGTGTACAGGGGTATCAGCCCCAGCATTTT